One sample yielded the 23 T cell receptor beta chains listed below, sequenced in a study of T cell repertoires in cytomegalovirus infection. TCRdb called the reads again in MiXCR, with one record for every CDR3 protein. The sample yields around 540,000 distinct CDR3 sequences, 33% seen once. For these TCRs, the target antigens are not known. Sequences were derived from cultured PBMCs, sampled from culture after CMV antigen stimulation. These receptors were taken from a human donor in good health (CMV status not recorded). Some clones in this sample may be carry-over from other donors' samples.

This clonotype appeared many times. The rearrangement links TRBV7-2 to TRBJ2-1; no clear D. V was cut by 5 bases and J by 5 bases, with 13 bases left in between. Germline V gene data show CDR1 as SGHTA and CDR2 as FQGNSA. The CDR3 has 14 residues. The CDR3 DNA follows: TGTGCCAGCAGCCCGTCCCTCGGAGACAATGAGCAGTTCTTC. This codes for CASSPSLGDNEQFF.

This clonotype was seen just once. V is TRBV4-1 and J is TRBJ2-3, with TRBD2 matching 8 bases. Germline V gene data show CDR1 as MGHRA and CDR2 as YSYEKL. The CDR3 is made up of 16 amino acids. Unmatched junction bases numbered 10, after V lost 6 bases and J lost 2 bases. The CDR3 region has the DNA TGCGCCAGCAGGCCATCCATAGCGGGGATCACAGATACGCAGTATTTT. Its protein product is CASRPSIAGITDTQYF.

The rearrangement uses TRBV7-6 and TRBJ2-2; unclear D gene. V was trimmed by 3 bases and J by 4 bases, leaving 9 bases between them. Per germline, CDR1 SGHVS and CDR2 FNYEAQ. The CDR3 is 14 residues long. DNA for the CDR3: TGTGCCAGCAGCTTCGAAGGGATCACCGGGGAGCTGTTTTTT. Its protein is CASSFEGITGELFF.

This clonotype was detected a few times. The chain joins TRBV6-6 to TRBJ2-5; the match to TRBD2 covers 10 bases. The V and J ends lost 3 bases and 6 bases, in that order; junction bases with no gene match: 13. The CDR3 runs 17 residues. Germline V gene lookup returns CDR1 MNHNY and CDR2 SVGAGI (reference sequence). The CDR3: CASSYQAGGPGWQTQYF. CDR3 sequence (DNA): TGTGCCAGCAGTTATCAAGCGGGAGGGCCCGGGTGGCAGACCCAGTACTTC.

This clonotype was counted many times. The chain joins TRBV7-2 to TRBJ1-2; D is perhaps TRBD1 (6 bases). Germline V gene sequence: CDR1 SGHTA, CDR2 FQGNSA. V dropped 5 bases and J dropped 4 bases, with 11 bases sitting between them. The CDR3 has 13 residues. The DNA of the CDR3 is TGTGCCAGCAGCGTCCAGGGGATCTATGGCTACACCTTC. Amino acids: CASSVQGIYGYTF.

This chain links TRBV6-2 or TRBV6-3 with TRBJ2-4; D not certain. Trimming removed 6 bases from V and 8 bases from J, with 17 bases in between. Germline loops: CDR1 MNHEY, CDR2 SVGEGT. The CDR3 sequence is 14 residues long. The CDR3 region is CASSSAETQDIQYF. For the CDR3, the DNA is TGTGCCAGCAGCTCCGCCGAGACTCAGGACATTCAGTACTTC.

V is TRBV18 and J is TRBJ1-2; TRBD1 might be the D (6 bases). The CDR3 has 14 residues. Germline V gene data show CDR1 as KGHSH and CDR2 as LQKENI. V lost 1 base, J lost 4 bases, and 10 bases lay in between. This CDR3 reads CASSPLQGFYGYTF. The CDR3 bases are TGTGCCAGCTCACCACTACAGGGTTTCTATGGCTACACCTTC.

J is TRBJ2-1 and V is TRBV29-1; D unresolved. Germline V gives CDR1 SQVTM, CDR2 ANQGSEA. The CDR3 consists of 13 residues. V was shortened by 7 bases and J by 3 bases, with 13 bases between the two germline ends. The DNA for the CDR3 is TGCAGCGAGCACAGTCCTTACTACAATGAGCAGTTCTTC. Translation gives CSEHSPYYNEQFF.

This clonotype occurred many times. The chain joins TRBV7-6 to TRBJ2-3; 7 nucleotides agree with TRBD2. Trimming cost V 1 base and J 1 base; bases outside gene matches: 5. This CDR3 spans 16 amino acids. CDR1 is SGHVS and CDR2 is FNYEAQ in the germline V gene. CDR3 sequence: CASSLVAGVGTDTQYF. CDR3 in DNA: TGTGCCAGCAGCTTAGTCGCGGGAGTAGGCACAGATACGCAGTATTTT.

This clonotype has a handful of counts. This chain joins TRBV7-8 and TRBJ2-2; no reliable D call. The CDR3 sequence is 15 residues long. The germline V gene encodes CDR1 SGHVS and CDR2 FQNEAQ. Trimming stripped 2 bases from V and 4 bases from J, with 11 bases between. The CDR3 sequence is CASSLTELVTGELFF. DNA of the CDR3: TGTGCCAGCAGCTTAACGGAGCTCGTCACCGGGGAGCTGTTTTTT.

J is TRBJ2-4 and V is TRBV7-2; possible D gene TRBD1, 6 bases. Trimming cost V 5 bases and J 0 bases, with 11 bases left between them. This CDR3 region has 15 residues. The germline V gene encodes CDR1 SGHTA and CDR2 FQGNSA. As DNA, the CDR3 is TGTGCCAGCAGCCCCCAGGGGCTAGCCAAAAACATTCAGTACTTC. This sequence encodes CASSPQGLAKNIQYF.

This clonotype was recorded many times. V gene TRBV27 combines with J gene TRBJ2-1; D is uncertain. CDR1 and CDR2 from the germline V gene are MNHEY and SMNVEV (reference sequence). V lost 6 bases, J lost 4 bases, and 7 bases lay in between. The CDR3 totals 12 residues. CDR3 coding DNA: TGTGCCAGCAGCTCGGGTTACAATGAGCAGTTCTTC. It encodes CASSSGYNEQFF.

This clonotype turned up a few times. The chain links TRBV28 to TRBJ1-5; D not resolved. CDR1 MDHEN and CDR2 SYDVKM come from the germline V gene. The CDR3 has 14 amino acids. The V end lost 6 bases, the J end lost 0 bases, and 9 bases lay between the germline ends. DNA for the CDR3: TGTGCCAGCAGAAAGGGTGTTAGCAATCAGCCCCAGCATTTT. This gives the protein CASRKGVSNQPQHF.

The V gene is TRBV12-3 or TRBV12-4, the J gene TRBJ1-5; the match to TRBD1 covers 8 bases. V shed 6 bases and J 5 bases; nucleotides not matched to a gene: 9. The CDR3 covers 15 residues. The CDR3 bases are TGTGCCAGCAGACAAGGTTTACAGGGGGATCAGCCCCAGCATTTT. Residues: CASRQGLQGDQPQHF.

This clonotype was seen more than once but under ten times. J is TRBJ2-7 and V is TRBV7-6; the D gene is possibly TRBD2 (5 bases). V was trimmed by 5 bases and J by 0 bases, leaving 14 bases between them. CDR3 length: 15 residues. The germline V gene has CDR1 SGHVS and CDR2 FNYEAQ. The CDR3 region has the DNA TGTGCCAGCAGCGCACAAGCGGTCGGCTCCTACGAGCAGTACTTC. Amino acids: CASSAQAVGSYEQYF. Together with reference TRBV7-6 and TRBJ2-7, the CDR3 gives the full variable domain: GAGVSQSPRYKVTKRGQDVALRCDPISGHVSLYWYRQALGQGPEFLTYFNYEAQQDKSGLPNDRFSAERPEGSISTLTIQRTEQRDSAMYRCASSAQAVGSYEQYFGPGTRLTVT.

The V and J genes are TRBV19 and TRBJ1-6, with TRBD1 matching over 7 bases. V was pared by 7 bases and J by 4 bases, with 7 bases of the junction left unmatched. The CDR3 totals 15 residues. Germline CDR1 LNHDA, CDR2 SQIVND (reference sequence). The DNA of the CDR3 is TGTGCCAGTATTATTCCGGGACAGTATAATTCACCCCTCCACTTT. Its translation is CASIIPGQYNSPLHF.

This clonotype occurred many times. The chain uses TRBV7-8 and TRBJ2-3; 9 bases agree with TRBD2. The CDR3 sequence is 17 residues long. In germline, CDR1 is SGHVS, CDR2 FQNEAQ. Germline trimming cut 2 bases from V and 2 bases from J; bases unmatched to any gene: 8. The CDR3 sequence is CASSLILSGSLTDTQYF. CDR3 DNA sequence: TGTGCCAGCAGCTTAATCCTTAGCGGGAGTCTCACAGATACGCAGTATTTT.

This clonotype appeared a few times. The genes are TRBV25-1 and TRBJ2-3, with D unclear. CDR1 is MGHDK, CDR2 SYGVNS, per germline. The CDR3 runs to 15 residues. Trimming shortened V by 3 bases and J by 1 base, and 11 bases separated the two germline ends. CDR3 sequence (DNA): TGTGCCAGCAGTGACAGGCCAGTGGGCACAGATACGCAGTATTTT. It translates to CASSDRPVGTDTQYF.

This clonotype occurred a few times. The rearrangement uses TRBV27 and TRBJ2-3; 12 bases map to TRBD1. This CDR3 comprises 18 residues. CDR1 and CDR2 (germline): MNHEY, SMNVEV (reference sequence). Trimming cost V 3 bases and J 3 bases; bases outside gene matches: 10. The chain's CDR3 is CASSFVGTGGPGTDTQYF. CDR3 nucleotide sequence: TGTGCCAGCAGTTTCGTCGGGACAGGGGGCCCTGGAACAGATACGCAGTATTTT.

The chain combines TRBV9 with TRBJ1-1; D call uncertain. V was shortened by 4 bases and J by 1 base, with 14 bases between the two germline ends. Germline values: CDR1 SGDLS, CDR2 YYNGEE. The CDR3 consists of 15 residues. CDR3 amino acids: CASSPTSSGNTEAFF. DNA for the CDR3: TGTGCCAGCAGCCCGACTTCCAGCGGGAACACTGAAGCTTTCTTT.

The chain employs TRBV20-1 and TRBJ2-1; D not resolved. The CDR3 extends over 14 amino acids. Germline V gene data show CDR1 as DFQATT and CDR2 as SNEGSKA (reference sequence). The germline V and J ends were trimmed by 0 bases and 3 bases, with 9 bases remaining between them. In DNA form, the CDR3 reads TGCAGTGCTAGAGATCGACTGATCTACAATGAGCAGTTCTTC. This translates into CSARDRLIYNEQFF.

This clonotype turned up a few times. J is TRBJ2-1 and V is TRBV10-3, with D perhaps TRBD1 (6 bases). With 4 bases removed from V and 8 bases from J, the gap between germline ends came to 9 bases. The CDR3 is 12 amino acids. In germline, CDR1 is ENHRY, CDR2 SYGVKD. The CDR3 region is CAISATGYEQFF. In DNA form, the CDR3 reads TGTGCCATCAGTGCAACAGGGTATGAGCAGTTCTTC.

V and J are TRBV12-3 or TRBV12-4 and TRBJ1-4; D might be TRBD1 (5 bases). The CDR3 is 16 amino acids. V lost 2 bases, J lost 3 bases, and 13 bases lay in between. The CDR3 coding sequence is TGTGCCAGCAGTTTATCGGGCCAGGGACCTAATGAAAAACTGTTTTTT. Amino acids: CASSLSGQGPNEKLFF.